These T cell receptor beta chains were read from a single sample in a study of blood T cell repertoires in COVID-19. This table comes from immunoSEQ multiplex PCR, and its TCRdb copy is limited to in-frame clones, with some not included. Among tens of thousands of clones listed, about 76% were seen once. Sequenced input: peripheral blood. The source of these receptors is a woman of 80 years or more with active or convalescent COVID-19. The CDR3 runs from the conserved cysteine through the conserved F or W. The D gene is left open where the match is weak. Some rows have no size entry. The others give once, few or many, or a class for an expanded clone.

CDR3nt | CDR3aa | j_gene | abundance | v_gene | d_gene | len
TGTGCCAGAAGCCCGAACGCCCGGGACAGGGGTCTCAGCGGGGAGCTGTTTTTT | CARSPNARDRGLSGELFF | TRBJ2-2 | - | TRBV5-3 | TRBD1 | 18
TGTGCCAGCAGCCGGACTAGTGGGGACAATGAGCAGTTCTTC | CASSRTSGDNEQFF | TRBJ2-1 | - | TRBV7-3 | TRBD2 | 14
TGTGCCAGCAGGGGCACCCCTAACTATGGCTACACCTTC | CASRGTPNYGYTF | TRBJ1-2 | - | TRBV6-5 | - | 13
TGTGCCAGCAGTTCCCTCCGCGGCTCCTATAATTCACCCCTCCACTTT | CASSSLRGSYNSPLHF | TRBJ1-6 | few | TRBV27 | - | 16
TGTGCCAGTAGTATACCGCCCCGGACAGGGGGATCCTACGAGCAGTACTTC | CASSIPPRTGGSYEQYF | TRBJ2-7 | - | TRBV19 | TRBD1 | 17
TGTGCCTCCCGGGACAGGGGTTCCTACGAGCAGTACTTC | CASRDRGSYEQYF | TRBJ2-7 | - | TRBV30 | TRBD1 | 13
TGTGCCAGCAGCTCGGGGGTGTCGATCTATGGCTACACCTTC | CASSSGVSIYGYTF | TRBJ1-2 | once | TRBV7-8 | - | 14
TGTGCCAGCAGGTCCCTAACAGATACGCAGTATTTT | CASRSLTDTQYF | TRBJ2-3 | - | TRBV6-1 | - | 12
TGTGCCAGCAGCCCCTCAGGGGGCCGACAGCCCCAGCATTTT | CASSPSGGRQPQHF | TRBJ1-5 | - | TRBV7-9 | TRBD1 | 14
TGCAGCGCAGGTGCGGGGGTCCACAATGAGCAGTTCTTC | CSAGAGVHNEQFF | TRBJ2-1 | - | TRBV29-1 | TRBD2 | 13
TGTGCCAGCAGCTTTGACCGGGTTGGAGATACGCAGTATTTT | CASSFDRVGDTQYF | TRBJ2-3 | - | TRBV5-5 | - | 14
TGCGCCAGCAGCCCTACTCTGAACACTGAAGCTTTCTTT | CASSPTLNTEAFF | TRBJ1-1 | - | TRBV5-1 | - | 13
TGTGCCAGCAGTCCCAGGACAGGGGCTGGAAACACCATATATTTT | CASSPRTGAGNTIYF | TRBJ1-3 | - | TRBV6-5 | TRBD1 | 15
TGCGCCAGCAGCGGCCACTCGGGGGACGCGAGCTCCTACGAGCAGTACTTC | CASSGHSGDASSYEQYF | TRBJ2-7 | - | TRBV5-1 | - | 17
TGCAGCGGGGATAGGGGGACCCAAGAGACCCAGTACTTC | CSGDRGTQETQYF | TRBJ2-5 | - | TRBV29-1 | - | 13
TGTGCCAGCAGTTCACCGGGACAGGTCGGGGAGACCCAGTACTTC | CASSSPGQVGETQYF | TRBJ2-5 | - | TRBV6-2/TRBV6-3 | TRBD1 | 15
TGTGCCAGCAGCCTGGGACAGTCAGGCACAGATACGCAGTATTTT | CASSLGQSGTDTQYF | TRBJ2-3 | - | TRBV5-8 | TRBD1 | 15
TGTGCCAGCAGCCCGGGACAGACTAATTCACCCCTCCACTTT | CASSPGQTNSPLHF | TRBJ1-6 | - | TRBV9 | TRBD1 | 14
TGTGCCAGCAGTATACCCCGAGTGGGCTACACCTTC | CASSIPRVGYTF | TRBJ1-2 | - | TRBV28 | - | 12
TGTGCCAGCAGTGACGGTAGCGGGGGCACAGATACGCAGTATTTT | CASSDGSGGTDTQYF | TRBJ2-3 | - | TRBV6-4 | TRBD2 | 15
TGCAGTGCTAGTCAAGGGGGCTCAGGGGACACTGAAGCTTTCTTT | CSASQGGSGDTEAFF | TRBJ1-1 | - | TRBV20-1 | TRBD1 | 15
TGTGCCAGCAGTTCCGGGAGCCCAAAGGGCCAGTACTTC | CASSSGSPKGQYF | TRBJ2-5 | - | TRBV3-1/TRBV3-2 | - | 13
TGTGCCAGCAGCTTTGACAGGGGGTCAGACGAGCAGTACTTC | CASSFDRGSDEQYF | TRBJ2-7 | - | TRBV11-1 | TRBD1 | 14
TGTGCCAGTAGTATGAGGGGGCTATACACCGGGGAGCTGTTTTTT | CASSMRGLYTGELFF | TRBJ2-2 | - | TRBV19 | TRBD1 | 15
TGTGCCAGCAGGCCTAGTGAGATGAACACTGAAGCTTTCTTT | CASRPSEMNTEAFF | TRBJ1-1 | once | TRBV2 | - | 14
TGTGCCTGGAGTGTCCCCGGGACAGGTGACACCGGGGAGCTGTTTTTT | CAWSVPGTGDTGELFF | TRBJ2-2 | - | TRBV30 | TRBD1 | 16
TGTGCCAGCATAACCATAATACAGGGATCTGGCTACACCTTC | CASITIIQGSGYTF | TRBJ1-2 | few | TRBV2 | - | 14
TGTGCCAGCACCCAGGGGGAAACAGATACGCAGTATTTT | CASTQGETDTQYF | TRBJ2-3 | medium-sized | TRBV6-6 | TRBD1 | 13
TGTGCCAGCAGCCGAACTCCGGGACTAACTACAGATACGCAGTATTTT | CASSRTPGLTTDTQYF | TRBJ2-3 | - | TRBV14 | TRBD2 | 16
TGTGCCAGCAGCTCCGAGACTAGGGCCCATTTGGAGGAGCAGTTCTTC | CASSSETRAHLEEQFF | TRBJ2-1 | - | TRBV7-9 | - | 16
TGTGCCAGCAGCTTGGGTGGAGGGAAAGAGACCCAGTACTTC | CASSLGGGKETQYF | TRBJ2-5 | - | TRBV5-6 | - | 14
TGTGCCAGCAGTGAGCACAGCCTGGGGCCCCAGCATTTT | CASSEHSLGPQHF | TRBJ1-5 | - | TRBV6-4 | - | 13
TGTGCCATCAGCCCGGACAGGGGAGACACTGAAGCTTTCTTT | CAISPDRGDTEAFF | TRBJ1-1 | - | TRBV10-3 | TRBD1 | 14
TGTGCCAGCAGCCCCACAGCAGCGGGTACGCAGTATTTT | CASSPTAAGTQYF | TRBJ2-3 | medium-sized | TRBV27 | - | 13
TGTGCCAGCAGCTTTTTCCGGCCGGGACAGCTCCTTTACAATGAGCAGTTCTTC | CASSFFRPGQLLYNEQFF | TRBJ2-1 | - | TRBV7-6 | TRBD1 | 18
TGTGCCAGCAGTTTGGCCGGGAGACAGCATTTT | CASSLAGRQHF | TRBJ1-5 | - | TRBV12-3/TRBV12-4 | - | 11
TGTGCCAGTAGACCGGGACTCTCTACGGGTCAGCCCCAGCATTTT | CASRPGLSTGQPQHF | TRBJ1-5 | - | TRBV19 | - | 15
TGTGCCAGCAGCTTAGGACTAGCGGGGGGCGGGGGAGATACGCAGTATTTT | CASSLGLAGGGGDTQYF | TRBJ2-3 | - | TRBV11-2 | TRBD2 | 17
TGCGCCAGCAGCCAAAACGCCGGGACTAGCGGGGGGATTCTTTACTTC | CASSQNAGTSGGILYF | TRBJ2-5 | - | TRBV4-1 | TRBD2 | 16
TGTGCCAGCAGCCAAGATCGTTCCAATGAGCAGTTCTTC | CASSQDRSNEQFF | TRBJ2-1 | - | TRBV3-1/TRBV3-2 | - | 13
TGTGCCAGCAGCCCCAATCCACAGGGTGTCGCTTTCTTT | CASSPNPQGVAFF | TRBJ1-1 | - | TRBV7-9 | - | 13
TGTGCCAGCCAGGGAGGGACAGGGAACTATGGCTACACCTTC | CASQGGTGNYGYTF | TRBJ1-2 | few | TRBV2 | TRBD1 | 14
TGTGCCAGCTCCAAGGACAGGGGCAATCAGCCCCAGCATTTT | CASSKDRGNQPQHF | TRBJ1-5 | - | TRBV18 | TRBD1 | 14
TGTGCCAGCAACCTCGTAGCGGGACAGCCCCAGCATTTT | CASNLVAGQPQHF | TRBJ1-5 | - | TRBV28 | - | 13
TGTGCCAGCAGCCTAGGACAGGGGAAAAGAGGGTTGGGCTACGAGCAGTACTTC | CASSLGQGKRGLGYEQYF | TRBJ2-7 | - | TRBV7-9 | TRBD1 | 18
TGTGCCAGCAGCTTAGCGACACGTACGAATTCACCCCTCCACTTT | CASSLATRTNSPLHF | TRBJ1-6 | once | TRBV7-8 | - | 15
TGTGCCAGCAGCGTAGAATCGTCAGGGGGTTACAATGAGCAGTTCTTC | CASSVESSGGYNEQFF | TRBJ2-1 | - | TRBV9 | TRBD1 | 16
TGTGCCAGCAGTTACACGGACACCTACGAGCAGTACTTC | CASSYTDTYEQYF | TRBJ2-7 | - | TRBV6-2/TRBV6-3 | - | 13
TGTGCCAGCAGTAGTAAAGGGGGTGCCGGGGAGCTGTTTTTT | CASSSKGGAGELFF | TRBJ2-2 | - | TRBV25-1 | - | 14
TGTGCCAGCAGCCTACAACAGGGTTGGGAGACCCAGTACTTC | CASSLQQGWETQYF | TRBJ2-5 | - | TRBV5-5 | - | 14
TGTGCCAGCAGTCGAGCTTCAGGGAATCAGCCCCAGCATTTT | CASSRASGNQPQHF | TRBJ1-5 | - | TRBV6-5 | - | 14
TGTGCCAGCAGAAAGACAGACAACACTGAAGCTTTCTTT | CASRKTDNTEAFF | TRBJ1-1 | - | TRBV6-5 | - | 13
TGTGCCAGCAGCGTGGACGGAGGAGGCGGAGATACGCAGTATTTT | CASSVDGGGGDTQYF | TRBJ2-3 | few | TRBV5-4 | - | 15